The text below deals with one T cell receptor beta chain. Antigen unknown. The source of the sample is a study of blood T cells in healthy people across ages. Study conclusions and caveats: Shifts in expanded clonotypes may have been confounded by donor CMV status, which was unknown.

A sample-barcoded 5' primer and a J-beta primer mix were used in a second PCR of roughly 7 to 11 cycles. The template-switch adaptor, which had 12 random nucleotides, put a tag on each cDNA molecule. A minimum of 2.5 million CDR3-containing paired-end reads was obtained for each sample. TCRdb re-called the 5' RACE reads with MiXCR, one entry per CDR3 protein. The data contain around 750,000 distinct CDR3 sequences, roughly 53% of them singletons. Trimming at V came to 5 bases and at J to 8 bases, leaving 4 bases not matched to a gene. In germline, CDR1 is SQVTM, CDR2 ANQGSEA. The CDR3 contains 11 residues.

The chain uses TRBV29-1 and TRBJ1-2; 8 nucleotides line up with TRBD1. The receptor was isolated from a man aged 80 or over in good health. Sequencing was performed on blood. The DNA for the CDR3 is TGCAGCGTTCAGGGGGCGCGGGGCTACACCTTC. Translating gives CSVQGARGYTF. Based on the CDR3 plus reference TRBV29-1 and TRBJ1-2, the full variable domain is SAVISQKPSRDICQRGTSLTIQCQVDSQVTMMFWYRQQPGQSLTLIATANQGSEATYESGFVIDKFPISRPNLTFSTLTVSNMSPEDSSIYLCSVQGARGYTFGSGTRLTVV.